Listed here are 13 T cell receptor beta chains from one sample, sequenced in a study of identical twins. TCRdb processed the 5' RACE reads anew with MiXCR; each CDR3 protein has one entry. The table has about 660,000 distinct CDR3 sequences, approximately 9% seen once; the top ten hold around 0.95%. These same records also appear under a second study, on yellow fever vaccine responses in identical twins.

Sequenced sample: PBMCs. These TCRs come from a woman under 30 in good health.

This clonotype appeared a few times. V gene TRBV10-3 combines with J gene TRBJ2-1; 9 nucleotides match TRBD2. The junction had 3 bases not matched to a gene; V was cut back by 4 bases and J by 5 bases. Germline V gene sequence: CDR1 ENHRY, CDR2 SYGVKD. The CDR3 spans 14 residues. The CDR3 DNA reads as TGTGCCATCAGTGGCGGGAGGGCCCACAATGAGCAGTTCTTC. Encoded protein: CAISGGRAHNEQFF.

This clonotype came up a few times. The rearrangement uses TRBV12-3 or TRBV12-4 and TRBJ2-2, with D possibly called TRBD1 or TRBD2 (5 bases each). The CDR3 is 16 amino acids. The V gene lost 6 bases and the J gene lost 0 bases, with 14 bases spanning the gap. The CDR3 loop reads CASRDPGRPNTGELFF. The CDR3 DNA reads as TGTGCCAGCAGGGATCCGGGACGCCCGAACACCGGGGAGCTGTTTTTT.

The chain uses TRBV11-2 and TRBJ2-7; D is perhaps TRBD1 or TRBD2 (5 bases each). V was shortened by 8 bases and J by 5 bases, with 16 bases between the two germline ends. In germline, CDR1 is SGHAT, CDR2 FQNNGV. This CDR3 contains 13 residues. CDR3 nucleotide sequence: TGTGCCAGCTTGGGGGAAGGTTCCCACGAGCAGTACTTC. Protein product: CASLGEGSHEQYF.

This clonotype was detected many times. The chain couples TRBV20-1 to TRBJ2-7; 8 nucleotides agree with TRBD1. V gave up 5 bases and J gave up 0 bases; unmatched junction bases: 12. Germline lookup yields CDR1 DFQATT and CDR2 SNEGSKA (reference sequence). The CDR3 covers 16 residues. CDR3: CSADDRGGSNSYEQYF. For the CDR3, the DNA is TGCAGTGCTGATGACAGGGGAGGATCTAACTCCTACGAGCAGTACTTC.

In its sample, this clonotype was seen many times. V and J are TRBV24-1 and TRBJ2-4; D gene uncertain. Trimming stripped 3 bases from V and 1 base from J, with 9 bases between. This CDR3 contains 15 residues. Germline CDR1 and CDR2: KGHDR and SFDVKD. CDR3 sequence reads: CATSDPNAAKNIQYF. CDR3 DNA: TGTGCCACCAGTGATCCGAATGCGGCCAAAAACATTCAGTACTTC.

The rearrangement links TRBV19 to TRBJ2-1; 9 bases are a match to TRBD1. The CDR3 is 15 residues long. From germline, CDR1 is LNHDA and CDR2 SQIVND (reference sequence). The ends lost 7 bases at V and 7 bases at J; junction bases unmatched: 11. The CDR3 coding sequence is TGTGCCAGTACGATCCTGGGGACAGGGAAAAATGAGCAGTTCTTC. Translating it yields CASTILGTGKNEQFF.

This clonotype was picked up many times. The rearrangement joins TRBV5-1 to TRBJ2-3; D is possibly TRBD1 (5 bases). The germline V and J ends were trimmed by 5 bases and 5 bases, with 9 bases remaining between them. Looked up from germline, CDR1 is SGHRS and CDR2 is YFSETQ. There are 12 residues in the CDR3. The chain's CDR3 is CASSGAQDTQYF. The CDR3 DNA is TGCGCCAGCAGTGGGGCCCAAGATACGCAGTATTTT.

The CDR3: CATAGWTDTQYF. Written as DNA, the CDR3 is TGTGCCACGGCAGGGTGGACAGATACGCAGTATTTT. This chain connects TRBV28 to TRBJ2-3; possibly TRBD1 for D (5 bases). The germline V and J ends were trimmed by 10 bases and 3 bases, with 11 bases remaining between them. This CDR3 contains 12 residues. The V gene's germline CDR1 is MDHEN and CDR2 SYDVKM.

This clonotype was detected only a few times. The rearrangement uses TRBV5-5 and TRBJ2-1; D call uncertain. Trimming took 1 base from V and 3 from J, leaving 8 bases between them. This CDR3 is 14 amino acids long. Germline V gene data show CDR1 as SGHKS and CDR2 as YYEKEE (reference sequence). The CDR3 loop reads CASSLQSHYNEQFF. The CDR3 bases are TGTGCCAGCAGCTTGCAGTCACACTACAATGAGCAGTTCTTC.

This clonotype was found many times. The chain uses TRBV12-3 or TRBV12-4 and TRBJ2-1, with TRBD2 identical over 7 bases. The CDR3 totals 15 residues. Germline trimming cut 6 bases from V and 1 base from J; bases unmatched to any gene: 6. The CDR3 nucleotides are TGTGCCAGCAGCCTCGGACTAGTTTCCTACAATGAGCAGTTCTTC. Translated: CASSLGLVSYNEQFF.

This clonotype has a count of ten or more. The rearrangement uses TRBV7-9 and TRBJ2-7, with 8 bases aligning to TRBD2. V trimming: 3 bases; J trimming: 8 bases; junction bases outside the gene matches: 9. The CDR3 has 14 amino acids. Germline loops: CDR1 SEHNR, CDR2 FQNEAQ (reference sequence). In DNA form, the CDR3 reads TGTGCCAGCAGCTTTAGCGGGACCCCCACCAAGCAGTACTTC. It is translated as CASSFSGTPTKQYF.

The rearrangement links TRBV6-1 to TRBJ1-1; D not resolved. Trimming removed 0 bases from V and 11 bases from J, with 13 bases in between. The CDR3 spans 13 residues. CDR1 and CDR2 (germline): MNHNS, SASEGT. This chain's CDR3 is CASSEAPGGLAFF. In DNA form, the CDR3 reads TGTGCCAGCAGTGAAGCGCCTGGAGGTCTGGCTTTCTTT.

The J gene is TRBJ2-2, the V gene TRBV4-1; D is undetermined. The CDR3 loop spans 12 amino acids. Trimming cost V 1 base and J 9 bases, with 6 bases left between them. Germline V CDR1 and CDR2: MGHRA, YSYEKL. The CDR3 nucleotides are TGCGCCAGCAGCCAAGGTCCCTGGGAGCTGTTTTTT. This gives the protein CASSQGPWELFF.